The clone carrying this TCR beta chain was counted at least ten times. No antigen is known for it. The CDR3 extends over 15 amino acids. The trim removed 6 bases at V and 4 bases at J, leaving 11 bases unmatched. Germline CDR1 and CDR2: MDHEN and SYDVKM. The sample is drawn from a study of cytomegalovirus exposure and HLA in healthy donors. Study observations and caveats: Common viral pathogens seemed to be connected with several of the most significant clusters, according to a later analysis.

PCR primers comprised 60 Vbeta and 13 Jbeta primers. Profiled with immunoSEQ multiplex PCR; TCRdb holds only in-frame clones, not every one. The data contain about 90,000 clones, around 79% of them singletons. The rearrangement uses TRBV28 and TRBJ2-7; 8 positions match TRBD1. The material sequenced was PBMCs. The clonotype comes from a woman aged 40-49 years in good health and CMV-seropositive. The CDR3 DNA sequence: TGTGCCAGCAGCACTTCAGGGGGCGGTTCATACGAGCAGTACTTC. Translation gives CASSTSGGGSYEQYF.